Listed here are 23 T cell receptor beta chains from one sample, sequenced in a study of neurological immune-mediated disorders. TCRdb reanalysed the 5' RACE reads using MiXCR and keeps one entry per CDR3 protein. The sample holds 50,000 to 60,000 distinct CDR3 sequences, under 4.5% seen once. The sample taken for sequencing was CD4+ T cells from blood. The receptor source for this set is a middle-aged woman with multiple sclerosis.

This clonotype was found many times. The chain is built from TRBV29-1 and TRBJ1-1; D uncertain. Germline CDR1 reads SQVTM; CDR2 reads ANQGSEA. CDR3 length equals 12 residues. V was shortened by 1 base and J by 5 bases, with 8 bases between the two germline ends. CDR3 DNA sequence: TGCAGCGTTGAAGGGGGAGGGACTGAAGCTTTCTTT. Amino acids: CSVEGGGTEAFF.

This clonotype was recorded many times. V and J are TRBV6-5 and TRBJ1-2; TRBD1 aligns across 9 bases. Trimming took 6 bases from V and 5 from J; bases not matched to a gene: 7. This CDR3 is built from 14 residues. Germline CDR1 is MNHEY and CDR2 is SVGAGI. DNA for the CDR3: TGTGCCAGCAGGTCACTGGGACAGGGATATGGCTACACCTTC. Its translation is CASRSLGQGYGYTF.

At least ten counts were recorded for this clonotype. The gene calls are TRBV12-5 and TRBJ1-1; TRBD1 is a possible D gene (5 bases). The V and J ends lost 1 base and 11 bases respectively, with 14 bases between them. CDR3 length: 13 residues. The germline V gene encodes CDR1 LGHNT and CDR2 FRNRAP. In nucleotides, the CDR3 is TGTGCTAGTGGTTTGGCCTCGAGAGGGGAGGCTTTCTTT. It codes for CASGLASRGEAFF.

This clonotype has a count of ten or more. The chain couples TRBV2 to TRBJ2-3; D assignment may be TRBD1 or TRBD2 (7 bases each). V shed 4 bases and J shed 3 bases, with 23 bases lying between them. The CDR3 is made up of 18 amino acids. Germline V gene data show CDR1 as SNHLY and CDR2 as FYNNEI. CDR3 residues: CASSVRAGRAGGTDTQYF. The CDR3 nucleotides are TGTGCCAGCAGTGTCCGCGCGGGGAGGGCAGGGGGGACAGATACGCAGTATTTT.

This clonotype came up a few times. The rearrangement joins TRBV5-1 to TRBJ1-1; tentative D call: TRBD1 (6 bases). This CDR3 region has 13 residues. The germline CDR1 and CDR2 sequences are SGHRS and YFSETQ. The V end was cut by 5 bases, the J end by 1 base, with 9 bases between. CDR3 protein: CASRTGANTEAFF. CDR3 sequence (DNA): TGCGCCAGCAGGACGGGGGCGAACACTGAAGCTTTCTTT.

This clonotype was seen at least ten times. The chain is built from TRBV20-1 and TRBJ1-5, with a possible D match to TRBD1 (6 bases). V was clipped by 5 bases and J by 6 bases, with 17 bases between them. Germline-derived CDR1 and CDR2 are DFQATT and SNEGSKA (reference sequence). The CDR3 has 14 amino acids. CDR3 residues: CSAPTGGPRQPQHF. The CDR3, as DNA: TGCAGTGCTCCCACGGGGGGCCCCCGTCAGCCCCAGCATTTT.

The sample holds many counts of this clonotype. Here the CDR3 DNA reads TGCGCCAGCAGCCTGGGTTGGGGTCCGAACACTGAAGCTTTCTTT. Residues: CASSLGWGPNTEAFF. This chain joins TRBV5-1 and TRBJ1-1; D unclear. Trimming removed 4 bases at V and 1 base at J, with 14 bases between. The V gene's germline CDR1 is SGHRS and CDR2 YFSETQ. The CDR3 spans 15 residues. Full variable domain (remainder filled in from reference TRBV5-1 and TRBJ1-1): KAGVTQTPRYLIKTRGQQVTLSCSPISGHRSVSWYQQTPGQGLQFLFEYFSETQRNKGNFPGRFSGRQFSNSRSEMNVSTLELGDSALYLCASSLGWGPNTEAFFGQGTRLTVV.

This clonotype came up many times. The CDR3 DNA follows: TGTGCCAGCAGCCAATCGGACCGCTATGGCTACACCTTC. Residues: CASSQSDRYGYTF. The gene calls are TRBV3-1 and TRBJ1-2, with D uncertain. Germline V gene sequence: CDR1 LGHDT, CDR2 YNNKEL (reference sequence). The ends were cut back, 2 bases at V and 4 bases at J, with 8 bases in the middle. There are 13 residues in the CDR3.

This clonotype was seen repeatedly, ten times or more. The chain combines TRBV20-1 with TRBJ2-3, with D maybe TRBD2 (6 bases). This CDR3 contains 15 residues. V dropped 0 bases and J dropped 2 bases, with 12 bases sitting between them. Germline V gene lookup returns CDR1 DFQATT and CDR2 SNEGSKA (reference sequence). CDR3 in amino acids: CSARDNRGSTDTQYF. Written as DNA, the CDR3 is TGCAGTGCTAGAGATAACCGGGGGTCCACAGATACGCAGTATTTT.

This clonotype was seen repeatedly, ten times or more. The chain recombines TRBV18 with TRBJ1-1; TRBD1 matches at 8 bases. This CDR3 region has 14 residues. Germline V gene data show CDR1 as KGHSH and CDR2 as LQKENI. Losses at the gene ends were 6 bases for V and 4 bases for J; bases not matched to a gene: 7. CDR3 in amino acids: CASSVDREGTEAFF. The CDR3, as DNA: TGTGCCAGCTCCGTGGACAGGGAGGGCACTGAAGCTTTCTTT.

This clonotype occurred many times. The chain recombines TRBV10-3 with TRBJ1-5; D remains ambiguous. The germline CDR1 and CDR2 sequences are ENHRY and SYGVKD. The CDR3 contains 14 residues. The V gene lost 4 bases and the J gene lost 4 bases, with 11 bases spanning the gap. The CDR3 region has the DNA TGTGCCATCAGTGGAACCCAGGAGAATCAGCCCCAGCATTTT. Translating gives CAISGTQENQPQHF.

This clonotype was seen at least ten times. This chain links TRBV20-1 with TRBJ1-1, with no clear D. Germline-derived CDR1 and CDR2 are DFQATT and SNEGSKA (reference sequence). This CDR3 is built from 14 residues. Trimming cost V 3 bases and J 8 bases, with 19 bases left between them. CDR3 in DNA: TGCAGTGCTAGTAGTGGAGGCGGAGGGAGAGAAGCTTTCTTT. Its translation is CSASSGGGGREAFF.

A few counts support this clonotype. The chain recombines TRBV12-2 with TRBJ1-6. TRBV12-2 has pseudogene status. The CDR3 consists of 14 residues. CDR3 in amino acids: CASRSDRLNSPLHF. For the CDR3, the DNA is TGTGCAAGTCGCTCGGATCGCCTGAATTCACCCCTCCACTTT.

This clonotype has ten or more counts. This chain connects TRBV18 to TRBJ2-1; 11 bases map to TRBD1. CDR1 KGHSH and CDR2 LQKENI come from the germline V gene. V lost 2 bases and J lost 10; bases outside the gene matches: 10. This CDR3 has 16 amino acids. The CDR3 DNA follows: TGTGCCAGCTCACCAGGGACAGGGGGACCGAATCAAGAGCAGTTCTTC. Protein product: CASSPGTGGPNQEQFF.

Ten or more counts support this clonotype. The chain uses TRBV12-3 or TRBV12-4 and TRBJ1-3; tentatively, D is TRBD1 (6 bases). CDR3 size: 16 residues. V dropped 6 bases and J dropped 0 bases, with 15 bases sitting between them. The CDR3 is CASSLWGGYSGNTIYF. The CDR3 bases are TGTGCCAGCAGCCTATGGGGGGGCTACTCTGGAAACACCATATATTTT.

This clonotype was picked up many times. V usage is TRBV7-9 and J usage is TRBJ2-7; either TRBD1 or TRBD2 may supply D (5 bases each). V was trimmed by 5 bases and J by 1 base, leaving 12 bases between them. Germline CDR1 reads SEHNR; CDR2 reads FQNEAQ (reference sequence). The CDR3 extends over 14 amino acids. CDR3 nucleotides: TGTGCCAGCAGCCCCCGGGACGAATCCTACGAGCAGTACTTC. Its protein product is CASSPRDESYEQYF. The full variable domain, completed using reference TRBV7-9 and TRBJ2-7, is DTGVSQNPRHKITKRGQNVTFRCDPISEHNRLYWYRQTLGQGPEFLTYFQNEAQLEKSRLLSDRFSAERPKGSFSTLEIQRTEQGDSAMYLCASSPRDESYEQYFGPGTRLTVT.

This clonotype was recorded many times. V gene TRBV5-5 combines with J gene TRBJ2-7, with TRBD1 matching over 10 bases. Germline loops: CDR1 SGHKS, CDR2 YYEKEE (reference sequence). The V gene end was trimmed by 0 bases and the J gene end by 2 bases; junction bases not matched to a gene: 2. This CDR3 has 15 amino acids. CDR3 in amino acids: CASSLGQGAPYEQYF. The CDR3 bases are TGTGCCAGCAGCTTGGGACAGGGGGCCCCCTACGAGCAGTACTTC.

This clonotype was seen repeatedly, ten times or more. The rearrangement uses TRBV5-1 and TRBJ2-2; D possibly corresponds to TRBD2 (5 bases). Trimming removed 4 bases from V and 5 bases from J, with 24 bases in between. This CDR3 comprises 18 residues. Germline V lookup: CDR1 SGHRS, CDR2 YFSETQ. DNA for the CDR3: TGCGCCAGCAGCCCCCTCGAGGTCGTCTACGGGAAGACCGGGGAGCTGTTTTTT. Translating gives CASSPLEVVYGKTGELFF.

This clonotype was found many times. The chain joins TRBV29-1 to TRBJ1-4; perhaps TRBD1 as D (6 bases). The CDR3 loop spans 13 amino acids. V lost 6 bases and J 5 bases, leaving 13 bases between the germline ends. Germline V gene data show CDR1 as SQVTM and CDR2 as ANQGSEA. The CDR3 loop reads CSVGGTGNEKLFF. Here the CDR3 DNA reads TGCAGCGTAGGAGGCACAGGGAATGAAAAACTGTTTTTT.

This clonotype was counted ten times or more. This chain links TRBV20-1 with TRBJ2-3; 9 bases fit TRBD2. The CDR3 has 13 residues. CDR1 and CDR2 from the germline V gene are DFQATT and SNEGSKA (reference sequence). V was clipped by 5 bases and J by 1 base; unmatched bases: 1. DNA for the CDR3: TGCAGTGCTCTAGCGGGACGCACAGATACGCAGTATTTT. Residues: CSALAGRTDTQYF.

This clonotype was counted ten times or more. The chain links TRBV7-9 to TRBJ1-1; D remains ambiguous. Looked up from germline, CDR1 is SEHNR and CDR2 is FQNEAQ (reference sequence). V was shortened by 5 bases and J by 6 bases, with 13 bases between the two germline ends. The CDR3 has 13 amino acids. For the CDR3, the DNA is TGTGCCAGCAGCCCCGACATAAGGGCTGAAGCTTTCTTT. Amino acids: CASSPDIRAEAFF.

This clonotype showed up many times. The V call is TRBV7-8, the J call TRBJ1-5; D is possibly TRBD1 (5 bases). Germline V gene lookup returns CDR1 SGHVS and CDR2 FQNEAQ. V was pared by 0 bases and J by 0 bases, with 15 bases between. This CDR3 contains 18 residues. CDR3 residues: CASSLAYYRLNSNQPQHF. CDR3 in DNA: TGTGCCAGCAGCTTAGCGTATTACAGGCTCAATAGCAATCAGCCCCAGCATTTT.

This clonotype was observed many times. The genes are TRBV6-1 and TRBJ1-1; TRBD1 agrees at 7 bases. V shed 6 bases, J shed 3 bases, and the junction held 4 bases outside the gene matches. This CDR3 has 13 amino acids. From germline, CDR1 is MNHNS and CDR2 SASEGT. The CDR3 loop reads CASRIQGYTEAFF. CDR3 in DNA: TGTGCCAGCAGAATACAGGGGTACACTGAAGCTTTCTTT.